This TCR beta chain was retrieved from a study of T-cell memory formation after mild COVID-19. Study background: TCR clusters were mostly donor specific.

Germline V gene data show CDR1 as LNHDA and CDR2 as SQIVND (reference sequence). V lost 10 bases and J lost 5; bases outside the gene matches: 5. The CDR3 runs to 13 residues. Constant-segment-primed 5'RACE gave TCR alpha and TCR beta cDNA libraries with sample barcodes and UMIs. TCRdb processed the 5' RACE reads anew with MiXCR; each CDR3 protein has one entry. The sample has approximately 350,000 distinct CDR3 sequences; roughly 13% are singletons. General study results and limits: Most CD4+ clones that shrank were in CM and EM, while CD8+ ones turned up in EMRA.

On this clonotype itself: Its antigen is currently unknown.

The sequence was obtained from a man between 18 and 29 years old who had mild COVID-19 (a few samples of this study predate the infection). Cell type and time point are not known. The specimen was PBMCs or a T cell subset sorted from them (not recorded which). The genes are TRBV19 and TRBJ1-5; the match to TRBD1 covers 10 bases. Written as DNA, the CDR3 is TGTGCCACCGCCGGGACAGGGGATCAGCCCCAGCATTTT. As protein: CATAGTGDQPQHF. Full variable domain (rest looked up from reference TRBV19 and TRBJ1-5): DGGITQSPKYLFRKEGQNVTLSCEQNLNHDAMYWYRQDPGQGLRLIYYSQIVNDFQKGDIAEGYSVSREKKESFPLTVTSAQKNPTAFYLCATAGTGDQPQHFGDGTRLSIL.